This T cell receptor beta chain was obtained from a study of preoperative IRX-2 immunotherapy in early breast cancer. Profiled with immunoSEQ multiplex PCR; TCRdb holds only in-frame clones, not every one. The repertoire holds a few thousand clones, with 75% to 90% as singletons. Germline CDR1 GTSNPN, CDR2 SVGIG (reference sequence). Trimming shortened V by 0 bases and J by 2 bases, and 14 bases separated the two germline ends. There are 16 residues in the CDR3. As for treatment: preoperative locoregional IRX-2 cytokine immunotherapy. This phase Ib study tested locoregional IRX-2 cytokine immunotherapy given before surgery.

The material sequenced was tumor tissue, taken before IRX-2 immunotherapy. The chain is built from TRBV30 and TRBJ1-5; D not certain. The sequence derives from a human donor with breast cancer. Here the CDR3 reads CAWSVRRGEGNQPQHF. The CDR3 nucleotides are TGTGCCTGGAGTGTACGTCGGGGTGAGGGCAATCAGCCCCAGCATTTT.